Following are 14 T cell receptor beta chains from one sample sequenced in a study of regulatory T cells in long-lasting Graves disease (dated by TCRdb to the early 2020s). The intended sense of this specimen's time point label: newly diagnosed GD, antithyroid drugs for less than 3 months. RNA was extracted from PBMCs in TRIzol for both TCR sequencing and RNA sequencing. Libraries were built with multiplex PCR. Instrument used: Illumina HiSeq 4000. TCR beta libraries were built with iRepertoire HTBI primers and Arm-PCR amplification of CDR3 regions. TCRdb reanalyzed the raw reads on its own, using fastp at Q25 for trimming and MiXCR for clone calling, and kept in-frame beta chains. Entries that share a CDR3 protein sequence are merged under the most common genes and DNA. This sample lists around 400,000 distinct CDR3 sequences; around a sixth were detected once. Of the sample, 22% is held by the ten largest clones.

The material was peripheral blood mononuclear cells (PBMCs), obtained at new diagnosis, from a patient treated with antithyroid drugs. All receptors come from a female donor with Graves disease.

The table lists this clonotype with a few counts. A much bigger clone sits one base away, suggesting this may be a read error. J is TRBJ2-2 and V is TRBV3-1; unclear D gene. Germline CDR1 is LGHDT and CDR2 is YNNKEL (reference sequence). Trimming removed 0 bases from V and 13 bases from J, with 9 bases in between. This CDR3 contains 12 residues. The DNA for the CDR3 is TGTGCCAGCAGCCAAGATCCTGGCGGGCTGTTTTTT. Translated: CASSQDPGGLFF.

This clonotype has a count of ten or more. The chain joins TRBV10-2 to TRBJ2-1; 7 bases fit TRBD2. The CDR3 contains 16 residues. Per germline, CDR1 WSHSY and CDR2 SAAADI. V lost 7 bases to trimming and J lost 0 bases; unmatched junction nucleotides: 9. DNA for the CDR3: TGCGCCAGCACGGAAATAGCGGGCATCTCCTACAATGAGCAGTTCTTC. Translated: CASTEIAGISYNEQFF.

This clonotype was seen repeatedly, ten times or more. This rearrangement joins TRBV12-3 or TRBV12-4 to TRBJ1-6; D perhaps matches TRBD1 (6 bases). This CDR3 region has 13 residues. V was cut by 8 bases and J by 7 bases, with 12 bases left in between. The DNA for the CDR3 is TGTGCCAGCCGGTGGGGGGCGAATTCACCCCTCCACTTT. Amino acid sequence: CASRWGANSPLHF.

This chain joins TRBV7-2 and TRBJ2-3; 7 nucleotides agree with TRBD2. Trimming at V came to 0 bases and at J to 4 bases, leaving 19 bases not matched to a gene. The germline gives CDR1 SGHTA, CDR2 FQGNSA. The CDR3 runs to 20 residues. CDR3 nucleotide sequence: TGTGCCAGCAGCTTAGCGCCCCGCATTACCGCAGCGGGAAGGGCAGATACGCAGTATTTT. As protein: CASSLAPRITAAGRADTQYF.

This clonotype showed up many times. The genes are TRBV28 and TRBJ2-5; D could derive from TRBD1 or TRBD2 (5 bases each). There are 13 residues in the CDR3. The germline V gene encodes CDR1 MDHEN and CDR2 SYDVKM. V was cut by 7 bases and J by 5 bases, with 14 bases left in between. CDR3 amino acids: CASTYRGGETQYF. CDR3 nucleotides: TGTGCCAGCACCTACCGTGGGGGTGAGACCCAGTACTTC.

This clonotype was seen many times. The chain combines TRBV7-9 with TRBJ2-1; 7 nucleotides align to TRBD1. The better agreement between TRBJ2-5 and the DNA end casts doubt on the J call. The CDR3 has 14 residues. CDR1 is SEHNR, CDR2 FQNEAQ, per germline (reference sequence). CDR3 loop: CASRGDSLQETQYF. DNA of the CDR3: TGTGCCAGCAGGGGGGACAGCCTACAAGAGACCCAGTACTTC.

CDR3 sequence: CASSPSSGTGVYGYTF. The CDR3 DNA reads TGTGCCAGCTCACCATCTTCCGGGACAGGGGTTTATGGCTACACCTTC. The chain joins TRBV18 to TRBJ1-2; 10 bases line up with TRBD1. V lost 2 bases, J lost 5 bases, and 8 bases stayed unmatched. In germline, CDR1 is KGHSH, CDR2 LQKENI. The CDR3 totals 16 residues.

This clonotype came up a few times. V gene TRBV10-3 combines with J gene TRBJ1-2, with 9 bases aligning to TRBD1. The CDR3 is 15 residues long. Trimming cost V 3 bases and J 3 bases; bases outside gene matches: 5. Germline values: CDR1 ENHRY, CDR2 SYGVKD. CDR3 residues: CAISEGDRDYYGYTF. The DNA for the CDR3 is TGTGCCATCAGTGAAGGGGACAGGGATTACTATGGCTACACCTTC.

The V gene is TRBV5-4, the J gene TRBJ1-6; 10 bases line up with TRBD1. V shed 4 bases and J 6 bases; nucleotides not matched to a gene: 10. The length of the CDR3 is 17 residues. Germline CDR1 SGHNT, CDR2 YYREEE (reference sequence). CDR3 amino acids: CASSLRQGASLNSPLHF. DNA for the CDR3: TGTGCCAGCAGCCTTAGACAGGGGGCATCCCTTAATTCACCCCTCCACTTT.

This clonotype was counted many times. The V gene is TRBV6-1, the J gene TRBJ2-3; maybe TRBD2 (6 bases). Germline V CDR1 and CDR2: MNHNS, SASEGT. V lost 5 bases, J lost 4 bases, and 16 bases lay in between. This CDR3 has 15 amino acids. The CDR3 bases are TGTGCCAGCAGTAGTCACGGAGGGCCGGCAGATACGCAGTATTTT. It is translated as CASSSHGGPADTQYF.

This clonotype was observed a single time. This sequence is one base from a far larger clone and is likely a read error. CDR3 sequence: CASLSPTGANVLTF. The CDR3 bases are TGTGCCAGCCTTAGCCCTACGGGGGCCAACGTCCTGACTTTC. V gene TRBV6-2 or TRBV6-3 combines with J gene TRBJ2-6; D remains unclear. Germline CDR1 reads MNHEY; CDR2 reads SVGEGT. This CDR3 comprises 14 residues. V dropped 8 bases and J dropped 4 bases, with 12 bases sitting between them.

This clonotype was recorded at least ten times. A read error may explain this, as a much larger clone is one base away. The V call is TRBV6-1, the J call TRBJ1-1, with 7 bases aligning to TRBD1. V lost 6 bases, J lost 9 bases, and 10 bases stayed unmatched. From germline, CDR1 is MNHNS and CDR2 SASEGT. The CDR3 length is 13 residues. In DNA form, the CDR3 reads TGTGCCAGCAGATACGGGACAGATTCTAAAGCTTTCTTT. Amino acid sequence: CASRYGTDSKAFF.

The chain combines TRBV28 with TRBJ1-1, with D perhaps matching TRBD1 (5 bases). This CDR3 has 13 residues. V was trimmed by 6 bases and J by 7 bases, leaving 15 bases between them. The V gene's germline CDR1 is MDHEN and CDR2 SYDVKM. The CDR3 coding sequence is TGTGCCAGCAGGGGGGGGGGGGGGGGTGAAGCTTTCTTT. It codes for CASRGGGGGEAFF.

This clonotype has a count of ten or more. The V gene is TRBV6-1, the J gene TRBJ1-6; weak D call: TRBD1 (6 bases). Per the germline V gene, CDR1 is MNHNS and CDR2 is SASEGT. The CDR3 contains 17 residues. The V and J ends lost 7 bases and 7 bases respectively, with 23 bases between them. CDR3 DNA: TGTGCCAGCATCGGGCAGGGGCCAAATTGGTCCAATTCACCCCTCCACTTT. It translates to CASIGQGPNWSNSPLHF.